Listed below are T cell receptor beta chains from one sample, sequenced in a study of CD8+CD57+ T cells in acquired aplastic anemia. MiXCR, run by TCRdb on the reads, gives a single entry per CDR3 protein. The table lists more than 150,000 distinct CDR3 sequences, nearly 50% of them singletons, with 10% to 15% in the top ten. Input material: sorted CD4+, CD8+, or CD8+CD57+ T cells (not recorded which) from PBMCs. The receptors here all came from a human donor with aplastic anemia. The conserved cysteine and the conserved F or W are not part of the CDR3 here.

V gene: TRBV20-1
CDR3 protein: SARGGFNSPLH

V gene: TRBV9
CDR3 protein: ASSPQGRGSYNEQF

V gene: TRBV18
CDR3 protein: ASSPRQGAEQF

V gene: TRBV5-1
CDR3 protein: ASSSHQGYEQY

V gene: TRBV2
CDR3 protein: ASSGPRGSNSPLH

V gene: TRBV20-1
CDR3 protein: SAGTDRSGHEQF

V gene: TRBV19
CDR3 protein: ASSGQGSQPQH

V gene: TRBV28
CDR3 protein: ASRGDRPISGNTIY

V gene: TRBV7-3
CDR3 protein: ASSLRPSGGATDTQY

V gene: TRBV7-8
CDR3 protein: ASIPDRVNTEAF

V gene: TRBV20-1
CDR3 protein: SASIQGHYEQY

V gene: TRBV27
CDR3 protein: ASSQGYSGANVLT

V gene: TRBV7-9
CDR3 protein: ASSLDGRLYEQY

V gene: TRBV6-5
CDR3 protein: ASSSWTADSPLH

V gene: TRBV24-1
CDR3 protein: ATNRQGEPQH

V gene: TRBV6-4
CDR3 protein: ASSDSEGANGYT

V gene: TRBV4-3
CDR3 protein: ASSQPGLAGGTDTQY

V gene: TRBV5-4
CDR3 protein: ASSGPSEMNTEAF

V gene: TRBV3-1
CDR3 protein: ASSQEARPRGAF

V gene: TRBV5-6
CDR3 protein: ASSLMGGYGYT

V gene: TRBV7-9
CDR3 protein: ASSLRRTDYEQY

V gene: TRBV9
CDR3 protein: ASSVRGEF

V gene: TRBV3-1
CDR3 protein: ASSRLVTPNTEAF

V gene: TRBV7-9
CDR3 protein: ASSLDQQKLPI

V gene: TRBV6-1
CDR3 protein: ASSSDRGRTGELF

V gene: TRBV10-2
CDR3 protein: ASSESGQGFHEAF